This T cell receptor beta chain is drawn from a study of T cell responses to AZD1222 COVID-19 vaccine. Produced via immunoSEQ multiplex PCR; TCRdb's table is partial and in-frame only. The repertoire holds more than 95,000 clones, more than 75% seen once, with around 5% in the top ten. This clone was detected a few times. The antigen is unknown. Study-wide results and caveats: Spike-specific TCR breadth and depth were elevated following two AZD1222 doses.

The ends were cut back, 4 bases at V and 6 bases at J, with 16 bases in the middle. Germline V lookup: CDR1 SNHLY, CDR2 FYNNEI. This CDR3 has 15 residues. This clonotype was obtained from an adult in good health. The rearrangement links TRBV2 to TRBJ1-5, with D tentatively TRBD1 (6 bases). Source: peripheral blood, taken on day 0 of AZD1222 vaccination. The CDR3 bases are TGTGCCAGCAGTGGGATAGGGGGATTTAGTCAGCCCCAGCATTTT. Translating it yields CASSGIGGFSQPQHF.